This T cell receptor beta chain is from a study of CD8 T cells in ankylosing spondylitis. Study-wide findings and caveats: There was reportedly significant enrichment of clones that were disease-linked in matched ankylosing spondylitis synovial fluid. There were earlier reports of some motif variants in reactive arthritis synovial fluid and blood.

This clonotype has only a few counts. As yet, its antigen is unknown. It was by quantitative 5'-RACE with molecular barcodes that TCR beta libraries were made. From the 5' RACE reads, TCRdb called clonotypes with MiXCR, one entry per CDR3 protein. The repertoire holds around 250,000 distinct CDR3 sequences, 9.5% to 12% seen once, with under 8% in the top ten. CDR1 is SEHNR, CDR2 FQNEAQ, per germline (reference sequence). CDR3 size: 11 residues. The V end was cut by 3 bases, the J end by 6 bases, with 6 bases between. This sequence was found in a male donor with ankylosing spondylitis or in good health (not recorded which). Sequences were obtained from blood, either unsorted or a sorted T cell fraction (not recorded which). The chain joins TRBV7-9 to TRBJ2-7; D is unresolved. The CDR3, as DNA: TGTGCCAGCAGCTTTTTAGTCGAGCAGTACTTC. Translating it yields CASSFLVEQYF.